This T cell receptor beta chain came from a study of PD-L1 blockade in urothelial cancer. Study background: In the patient group, about 85% of the roughly 29 were males with bladder-origin urothelial cancer. Per blood sample, T cells had a median of about 130,000. Once treatment had started, blood was analyzed at 3 weeks (second dose) and again at 6 weeks.

Described time point: peripheral blood 6 weeks after treatment start. Regarding the study as a whole: Durable benefit was linked to greater 3-week expansion of tumor-associated blood clones.

About this clone itself: No antigen is known for it.

Repertoires were generated with immunoSEQ multiplex PCR, while TCRdb's copy carries only in-frame clones and drops some. This table has about 48,000 clones, around 80% appearing once. Specimen: PBMCs, collected around atezolizumab (anti-PD-L1) treatment. The source of this sequence is a man in his sixties or seventies with urothelial cancer.

CDR3 sequence (DNA): TGCAGCGTTGGGGCGGGAGGAGGCGAGCAGTACTTC. Translated: CSVGAGGGEQYF. This sequence joins TRBV29-1 and TRBJ2-7; 8 positions match TRBD2. V dropped 4 bases and J dropped 6; count of bases not matched to a gene: 5. Germline V gives CDR1 SQVTM, CDR2 ANQGSEA. The CDR3 totals 12 residues.